One sample yielded the 10 T cell receptor beta chains listed below, sequenced in a study of T cells in Graves' hyperthyroidism and ophthalmopathy. RNA transcripts served as the template for amplifying TCR beta CDR3 regions. The HTBI primer set was used in a first-round RT-PCR of the TCR CDR3. Each CDR3 protein is one row after TCRdb ran MiXCR on the multiplex PCR reads. The sample lists about 300,000 distinct CDR3 sequences, about 13% occurring once. Sequenced input: blood. These receptor sequences come from a woman in her forties with Graves' hyperthyroidism.

This clonotype was seen at least ten times. This chain links TRBV2 with TRBJ2-5; D unresolved. Trimming removed 4 bases at V and 2 bases at J, with 8 bases between. CDR1 and CDR2 (germline): SNHLY, FYNNEI. CDR3 size: 13 residues. The CDR3 spells CASSVGLQETQYF. In DNA form, the CDR3 reads TGTGCCAGCAGTGTCGGTCTGCAAGAGACCCAGTACTTC.

This clonotype was detected once. This chain links TRBV5-4 with TRBJ2-7; 7 bases align to TRBD1. CDR1 is SGHNT, CDR2 YYREEE, per germline (reference sequence). J lost 2 bases, V lost 3 bases, and 5 bases had no gene match. The CDR3 has 14 residues. The CDR3 sequence: CASSSVQGAYEQYF. As DNA, the CDR3 is TGTGCCAGCAGCTCGGTGCAGGGGGCCTACGAGCAGTACTTC.

The chain is built from TRBV7-3 and TRBJ1-2; D may be TRBD1 (5 bases). This CDR3 comprises 13 residues. Between the trimmed V and J ends, which lost 5 bases and 3 bases, there was a span of 10 bases. CDR1 SGHTA and CDR2 FQGTGA come from the germline V gene. The CDR3 region is CASSSRADYGYTF. CDR3 nucleotide sequence: TGTGCCAGCAGCAGCAGGGCGGACTATGGCTACACCTTC.

This clonotype showed up many times. This chain joins TRBV7-8 and TRBJ1-4; D is possibly TRBD1 (5 bases). Germline V gene sequence: CDR1 SGHVS, CDR2 FQNEAQ. V shed 5 bases and J shed 2 bases, with 12 bases lying between them. The length of the CDR3 is 15 residues. For the CDR3, the DNA is TGTGCCAGCAGCCCTCTTGGGGGGACTAATGAAAAACTGTTTTTT. Encoded protein: CASSPLGGTNEKLFF.

Remarks on this clonotype: A read error may be the cause here, since a much bigger clone is one base away. The chain joins TRBV20-1 to TRBJ2-1; TRBD2 matches 13 bases. This CDR3 contains 15 residues. CDR1 and CDR2 (germline): DFQATT, SNEGSKA (reference sequence). The CDR3 DNA follows: TGCAGTGCGGGGACGGGACTAGCGGGATACACTGAGCAGTTCTTC. Residues: CSAGTGLAGYTEQFF.

This clonotype was seen at least ten times. The chain links TRBV11-2 to TRBJ2-7; D ambiguous. In germline, CDR1 is SGHAT, CDR2 FQNNGV. V lost 2 bases to trimming and J lost 3 bases, with 5 bases between them. The CDR3 is 12 amino acids. The DNA for the CDR3 is TGTGCCAGCAGCTTATTTATCTACGAGCAGTACTTC. Its protein product is CASSLFIYEQYF. Complete variable domain (other parts from reference TRBV11-2 and TRBJ2-7): EAGVAQSPRYKIIEKRQSVAFWCNPISGHATLYWYQQILGQGPKLLIQFQNNGVVDDSQLPKDRFSAERLKGVDSTLKIQPAKLEDSAVYLCASSLFIYEQYFGPGTRLTVT.

This clonotype has a count of ten or more. The rearrangement joins TRBV28 to TRBJ1-5; D is possibly TRBD1 (5 bases). The germline V and J ends were trimmed by 8 bases and 2 bases, with 13 bases remaining between them. The CDR3 totals 14 residues. CDR1 is MDHEN, CDR2 SYDVKM, per germline. The CDR3 loop reads CASLPGSGNQPQHF. CDR3 bases: TGTGCCAGCCTACCAGGGTCCGGCAATCAGCCCCAGCATTTT.

This clonotype showed up just a few times. The gene calls are TRBV2 and TRBJ2-7; perhaps TRBD1 as D (6 bases). Looked up from germline, CDR1 is SNHLY and CDR2 is FYNNEI. The V end lost 7 bases, the J end lost 3 bases, and 10 bases lay between the germline ends. CDR3 length: 12 amino acids. CDR3 sequence (DNA): TGTGCCAGCAAGGGGGACCTCTACGAGCAGTACTTC. This translates into CASKGDLYEQYF.

In its sample, this clonotype was seen a few times. The chain employs TRBV11-3 and TRBJ1-1; D uncertain. This CDR3 is 15 amino acids long. Trimming removed 0 bases from V and 3 bases from J, with 11 bases in between. The germline CDR1 and CDR2 sequences are SGHNT and YENEEA. In DNA form, the CDR3 reads TGTGCCAGCAGCTTAGACGACCCAACGGACACTGAAGCTTTCTTT. Its protein is CASSLDDPTDTEAFF.

This clonotype showed up many times. This rearrangement joins TRBV3-1 to TRBJ1-1; TRBD1 aligns across 8 bases. Germline V gene lookup returns CDR1 LGHDT and CDR2 YNNKEL (reference sequence). V lost 7 bases to trimming and J lost 5 bases; unmatched junction nucleotides: 9. The CDR3 has 14 amino acids. The CDR3: CASTAGGVRTEAFF. CDR3 bases: TGTGCCAGCACCGCAGGGGGCGTAAGGACTGAAGCTTTCTTT. Drawing the rest from reference TRBV3-1 and TRBJ1-1, the complete variable domain is DTAVSQTPKYLVTQMGNDKSIKCEQNLGHDTMYWYKQDSKKFLKIMFSYNNKELIINETVPNRFSPKSPDKAHLNLHINSLELGDSAVYFCASTAGGVRTEAFFGQGTRLTVV.